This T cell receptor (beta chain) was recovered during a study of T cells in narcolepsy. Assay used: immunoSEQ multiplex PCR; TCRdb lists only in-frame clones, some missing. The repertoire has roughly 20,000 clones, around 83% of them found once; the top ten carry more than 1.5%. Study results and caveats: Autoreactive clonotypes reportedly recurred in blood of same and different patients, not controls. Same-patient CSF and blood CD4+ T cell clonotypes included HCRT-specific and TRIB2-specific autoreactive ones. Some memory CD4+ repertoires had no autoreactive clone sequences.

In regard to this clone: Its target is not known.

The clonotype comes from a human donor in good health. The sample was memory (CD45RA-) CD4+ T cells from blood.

CDR3 sequence (DNA): TGTGCCAGCAGCTTTAACAAACCCAATGAGCAGTTCTTC. Its translation is CASSFNKPNEQFF. The V and J genes are TRBV11-1 and TRBJ2-1; no reliable D call. Germline assignment: CDR1 SGHAT and CDR2 FQDESV (reference sequence). This CDR3 has 13 amino acids. V was cut by 3 bases and J by 6 bases, with 9 bases left in between.